This is a list of T cell receptor beta chains from one sample in a study of blood T cells in healthy people across ages. TCRdb analysed the 5' RACE reads with MiXCR anew, one entry per CDR3 protein. Of 1.5 million to 2 million distinct CDR3 sequences in the sample, over 25% were seen once. Sequencing was done on a sample of blood. Receptor source: a woman in her 30s in good health. Both conserved end residues are part of each CDR3. D genes are given only for firm matches. Expanded clones are given a class, and other clones once, few, many or no size at all.

abundance	j_gene	v_gene	d_gene	CDR3aa	CDR3nt
.	TRBJ2-3	TRBV6-1	TRBD2	CASSDAGTSGGSTDTQYF	TGTGCCAGCAGTGACGCCGGGACTAGCGGGGGGTCCACAGATACGCAGTATTTT
.	TRBJ1-5	TRBV6-6	.	CASTVGGNQPQHF	TGTGCCAGTACGGTGGGGGGCAATCAGCCCCAGCATTTT
.	TRBJ2-1	TRBV7-2	.	CACSLGQYNEQFF	TGTGCCTGCAGCTTAGGGCAATACAATGAGCAGTTCTTC
few	TRBJ2-3	TRBV9	.	CASTFRGSGTDTQYF	TGTGCCAGCACCTTCCGGGGCTCGGGAACAGATACGCAGTATTTT
.	TRBJ2-3	TRBV28	TRBD1	CASSSGTGEEDTQYF	TGTGCCAGCAGTTCCGGGACAGGGGAAGAGGATACGCAGTATTTT
many	TRBJ2-4	TRBV7-2	TRBD2	CASSGGLAGIAKNIQYF	TGTGCCAGCAGCGGAGGACTAGCGGGAATAGCCAAAAACATTCAGTACTTC
few	TRBJ2-3	TRBV6-6	.	CASSYSMWDPGTDTQYF	TGTGCCAGCAGTTACTCGATGTGGGACCCGGGGACAGATACGCAGTATTTT
few	TRBJ1-5	TRBV28	TRBD1	CASEGQGFGAQHF	TGTGCCAGTGAGGGACAGGGATTTGGAGCCCAGCATTTT
.	TRBJ2-1	TRBV5-1	TRBD2	CASSLRAQGGNEQFF	TGCGCCAGCAGCTTGAGGGCTCAGGGAGGGAATGAGCAGTTCTTC
.	TRBJ1-5	TRBV20-1	.	CSARVRTSNQPQHF	TGCAGTGCTAGAGTTAGGACGAGCAATCAGCCCCAGCATTTT
.	TRBJ2-7	TRBV18	.	CASSPSRDGSYEQYF	TGTGCCAGCTCACCAAGCAGGGACGGATCCTACGAGCAGTACTTC
.	TRBJ2-7	TRBV11-2	.	CASSFKAGRDEQYF	TGTGCCAGCAGCTTCAAGGCGGGACGAGACGAGCAGTACTTC
many	TRBJ2-5	TRBV5-5	.	CASSPTGPGLGETQYF	TGTGCCAGCAGCCCCACCGGACCGGGACTTGGGGAGACCCAGTACTTC
many	TRBJ2-7	TRBV6-5	TRBD2	CASRVAGGATYEQYF	TGTGCCAGCAGAGTTGCGGGGGGGGCTACCTACGAGCAGTACTTC
few	TRBJ2-7	TRBV2	.	CASSLAAEQYF	TGTGCCAGCAGTTTAGCAGCCGAGCAGTACTTC
.	TRBJ1-6	TRBV5-1	TRBD1	CASSTAGQADSPPHF	TGCGCCAGCAGCACTGCGGGACAGGCCGATTCACCCCCCCACTTT
.	TRBJ1-2	TRBV28	TRBD1	CASLGTGVGYTF	TGTGCCAGCCTTGGGACAGGGGTTGGCTACACCTTC
.	TRBJ2-4	TRBV9	TRBD2	CASPKRLAGASAKNIQYF	TGTGCCAGCCCCAAGAGGCTAGCGGGAGCGTCGGCCAAAAACATTCAGTACTTC
.	TRBJ2-7	TRBV12-5	.	CASGLRQSPSYEQYF	TGTGCTAGTGGTTTGCGACAGTCCCCTTCCTACGAGCAGTACTTC
.	TRBJ2-5	TRBV3-1	TRBD2	CASRPRGLATETQYF	TGTGCCAGCAGGCCCCGGGGACTAGCGACAGAGACCCAGTACTTC
few	TRBJ2-7	TRBV7-2	TRBD2	CASSYAPGMAAGGTYERYF	TGTGCCAGCAGCTATGCCCCCGGGATGGCAGCGGGAGGGACCTACGAGCGGTACTTC
many	TRBJ2-6	TRBV7-3	.	CASSIGQSGANVLTF	TGTGCCAGCAGCATCGGACAATCTGGGGCCAACGTCCTGACTTTC
.	TRBJ2-1	TRBV7-2	.	CASSLNGDNEQFF	TGTGCCAGCTCCCTAAACGGGGACAATGAGCAGTTCTTC
.	TRBJ1-2	TRBV28	.	CASSLSSGGYTF	TGTGCCAGCAGTTTAAGCTCGGGCGGCTACACCTTC